This TCR beta chain stems from a study of lymphopenia after photon versus proton radiotherapy. The germline V and J ends were trimmed by 4 bases and 1 base, with 18 bases remaining between them. This CDR3 region has 17 residues. Looked up from germline, CDR1 is SEHNR and CDR2 is FQNEAQ (reference sequence). Study-wide results and limits: Proton therapy kept repertoires fairly stable, unlike photons, which gained effector/memory cells. Only patients who died were analyzed for survival; proton advantage is unproven. After lymphocyte nadir, photon-treated repertoires showed oligoclonal expansion, especially CD8+ Temra. A bigger post-nadir fall in TCR diversity correlated inversely with survival time in deceased patients.

The method was immunoSEQ multiplex PCR; TCRdb's version includes in-frame clones alone and lacks a portion of them. Of 20,000 to 25,000 clones in the sample, around 85% were seen once. About this clone: Its antigen is not identified.

The specimen was peripheral blood, collected from a patient treated with photon-based radiotherapy. This chain joins TRBV7-9 and TRBJ2-3, with D tentatively TRBD1 (6 bases). The receptor's source is a man in his 60s with pancreatic cancer. The CDR3 is CASSSWTAGPGTDTQYF. Written as DNA, the CDR3 is TGTGCCAGCAGCTCCTGGACAGCCGGGCCGGGCACAGATACGCAGTATTTT.